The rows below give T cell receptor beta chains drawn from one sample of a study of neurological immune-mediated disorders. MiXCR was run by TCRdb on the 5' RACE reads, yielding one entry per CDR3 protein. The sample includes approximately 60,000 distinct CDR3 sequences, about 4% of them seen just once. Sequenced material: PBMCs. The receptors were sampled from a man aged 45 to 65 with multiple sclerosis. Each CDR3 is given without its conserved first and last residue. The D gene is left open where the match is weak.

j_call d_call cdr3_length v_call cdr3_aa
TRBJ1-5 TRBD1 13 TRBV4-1 ASSARDREVQPQH
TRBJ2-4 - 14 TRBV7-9 ASSLAAGEDKNIQY
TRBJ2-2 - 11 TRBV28 ASSSPGTGELF
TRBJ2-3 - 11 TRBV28 ASSPPGPDTQY
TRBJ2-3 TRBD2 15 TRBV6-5 ASSYSPSGGSTDTQY
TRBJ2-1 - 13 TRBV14 ASSQRLAEYNEQF
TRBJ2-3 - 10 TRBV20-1 SASGVADTQY
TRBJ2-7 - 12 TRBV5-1 ASSLTHPTYEQY
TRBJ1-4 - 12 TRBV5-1 ASSPDITGEKLF
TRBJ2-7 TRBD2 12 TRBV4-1 ASSPTSVGHEQY
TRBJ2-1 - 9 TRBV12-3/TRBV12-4 ASSYLNEQF
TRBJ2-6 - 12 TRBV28 ASSWGTGANVLT
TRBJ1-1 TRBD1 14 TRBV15 ATSRAYRGFDTEAF
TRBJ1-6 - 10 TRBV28 ASTTSLSPLH
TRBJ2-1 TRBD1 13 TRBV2 ASSETGIGLNEQF
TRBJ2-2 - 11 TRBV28 ASSLLGTGELF
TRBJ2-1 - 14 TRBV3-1 ASSQETEGENNEQF
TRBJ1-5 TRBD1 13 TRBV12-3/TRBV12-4 ASSSLGQANQPQH
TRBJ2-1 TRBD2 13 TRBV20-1 SALTASGLYNEQF
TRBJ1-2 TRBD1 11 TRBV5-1 ASSFGQGYGYT
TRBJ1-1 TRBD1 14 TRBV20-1 SARADRADLNTEAF
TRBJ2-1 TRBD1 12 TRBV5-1 ASSSDRVENEQF
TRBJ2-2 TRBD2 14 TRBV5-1 ASSLAASGSTGELF
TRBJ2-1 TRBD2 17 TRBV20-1 SVITLGGRTDSIANEQF
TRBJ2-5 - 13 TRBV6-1 ASSEARNYQETQY
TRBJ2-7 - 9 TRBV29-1 SVEVSYEQY
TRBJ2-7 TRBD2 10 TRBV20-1 SVQREGDEQY
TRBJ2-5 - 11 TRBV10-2 ASSDGYAETQY